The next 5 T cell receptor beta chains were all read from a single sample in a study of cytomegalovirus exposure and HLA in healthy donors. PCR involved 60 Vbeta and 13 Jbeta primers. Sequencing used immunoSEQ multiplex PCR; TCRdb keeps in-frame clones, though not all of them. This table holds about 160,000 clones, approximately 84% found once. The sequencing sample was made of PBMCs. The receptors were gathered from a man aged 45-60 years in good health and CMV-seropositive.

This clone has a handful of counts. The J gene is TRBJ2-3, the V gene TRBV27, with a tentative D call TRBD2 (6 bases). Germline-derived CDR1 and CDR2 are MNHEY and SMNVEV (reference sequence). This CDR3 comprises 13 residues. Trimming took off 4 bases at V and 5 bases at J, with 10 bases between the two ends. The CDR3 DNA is TGTGCCAGCAGTTGGTCCGGGGGAGATACGCAGTATTTT. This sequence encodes CASSWSGGDTQYF.

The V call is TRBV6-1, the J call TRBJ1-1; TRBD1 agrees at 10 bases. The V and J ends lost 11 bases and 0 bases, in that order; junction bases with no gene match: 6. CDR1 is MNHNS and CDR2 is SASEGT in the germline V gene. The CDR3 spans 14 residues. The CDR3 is CASDRGQMNTEAFF. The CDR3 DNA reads TGTGCCTCAGACAGGGGGCAGATGAACACTGAAGCTTTCTTT.

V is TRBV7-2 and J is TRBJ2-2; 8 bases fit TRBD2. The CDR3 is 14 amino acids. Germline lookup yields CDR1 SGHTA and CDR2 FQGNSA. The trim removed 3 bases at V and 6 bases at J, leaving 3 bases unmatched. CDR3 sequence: CASSLTGGPGELFF. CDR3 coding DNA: TGTGCCAGCAGCTTGACGGGAGGGCCCGGGGAGCTGTTTTTT.

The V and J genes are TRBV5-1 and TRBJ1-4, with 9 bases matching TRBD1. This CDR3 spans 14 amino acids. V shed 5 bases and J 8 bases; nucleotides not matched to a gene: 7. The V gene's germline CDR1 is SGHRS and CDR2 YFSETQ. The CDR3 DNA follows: TGCGCCAGCAGGCCGGGACAGGGTCGAGAAAAACTGTTTTTT. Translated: CASRPGQGREKLFF.

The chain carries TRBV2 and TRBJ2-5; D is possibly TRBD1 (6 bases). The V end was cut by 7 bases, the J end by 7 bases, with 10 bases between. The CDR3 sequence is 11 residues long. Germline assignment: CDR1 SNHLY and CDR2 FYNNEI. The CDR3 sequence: CASTLGGTQYF. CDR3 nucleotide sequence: TGTGCCAGCACCTTAGGGGGGACCCAGTACTTC. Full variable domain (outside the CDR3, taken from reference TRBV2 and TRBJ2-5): EPEVTQTPSHQVTQMGQEVILRCVPISNHLYFYWYRQILGQKVEFLVSFYNNEISEKSEIFDDQFSVERPDGSNFTLKIRSTKLEDSAMYFCASTLGGTQYFGPGTRLLVL.